These 26 T cell receptor beta chains originate from one sample sequenced in a study of tumor-infiltrating lymphocytes in localized non-small cell lung cancer. Method: immunoSEQ multiplex PCR; TCRdb's copy keeps in-frame clones and lacks some. Among about 16,000 clones listed, less than 55% were seen once. Sequencing used lung tumor tissue. The source of these receptors is a human donor with non-small cell lung cancer.

This clone is categorized as medium-sized. The rearrangement uses TRBV9 and TRBJ1-5; the D is unclear. CDR1 is SGDLS, CDR2 YYNGEE, per germline. V was clipped by 2 bases and J by 5 bases, with 11 bases between them. The CDR3 is made up of 14 amino acids. The CDR3 here is CASSVRVEDQPQHF. CDR3 nucleotide sequence: TGTGCCAGCAGCGTGAGGGTAGAAGATCAGCCCCAGCATTTT.

The sample holds a few counts of this clone. This rearrangement joins TRBV2 to TRBJ1-4, with D possibly TRBD1 on 5 matching bases. Trimming took off 7 bases at V and 8 bases at J, with 14 bases between the two ends. CDR1 SNHLY and CDR2 FYNNEI come from the germline V gene. This CDR3 comprises 13 residues. CDR3 in DNA: TGTGCCAGCATGGGGGACGTGGGAGAAAAACTGTTTTTT. The encoded protein is CASMGDVGEKLFF.

This clone was detected only a few times. This chain joins TRBV10-3 and TRBJ2-7; TRBD2 agrees at 13 bases. The CDR3 has 14 residues. V trimming: 4 bases; J trimming: 7 bases; junction bases outside the gene matches: 4. CDR1 is ENHRY and CDR2 is SYGVKD in the germline V gene. CDR3: CAISGTSGGGEQYF. The CDR3 region has the DNA TGTGCCATCAGTGGGACTAGCGGGGGTGGTGAGCAGTACTTC.

The chain links TRBV5-1 to TRBJ2-1; a weak D match, TRBD2 (6 bases). The V end lost 0 bases, the J end lost 4 bases, and 14 bases lay between the germline ends. CDR1 is SGHRS, CDR2 YFSETQ, per germline. The CDR3 contains 16 residues. In DNA form, the CDR3 reads TGCGCCAGCAGCTTGGCAATGCGGGGTCAATACAATGAGCAGTTCTTC. Its translation: CASSLAMRGQYNEQFF.

This chain joins TRBV11-3 and TRBJ2-5; tentative D call: TRBD1 (5 bases). CDR3 size: 14 residues. V was clipped by 3 bases and J by 1 base, with 9 bases between them. Germline V CDR1 and CDR2: SGHNT, YENEEA. CDR3 in DNA: TGTGCCAGCAGCTTGGCTCAGGGCCAAGAGACCCAGTACTTC. This translates into CASSLAQGQETQYF.

The J gene is TRBJ1-1, the V gene TRBV7-9; D may be TRBD1 (6 bases). Deletions cut 5 bases from V and 0 bases from J, with 13 bases between. This CDR3 comprises 15 residues. Looked up from germline, CDR1 is SEHNR and CDR2 is FQNEAQ (reference sequence). The CDR3 sequence is CASSPRGQVNTEAFF. As DNA, the CDR3 is TGTGCCAGCAGCCCCCGGGGGCAGGTGAACACTGAAGCTTTCTTT.

This clone was seen repeatedly, ten times or more. The rearrangement joins TRBV2 to TRBJ1-5; unclear D gene. The V and J ends lost 4 bases and 0 bases respectively, with 10 bases between them. Germline CDR1 and CDR2: SNHLY and FYNNEI. The CDR3 spans 15 residues. The CDR3 sequence is CASSGGPYSNQPQHF. CDR3 nucleotide sequence: TGTGCCAGCAGTGGAGGGCCCTATAGCAATCAGCCCCAGCATTTT.

This clone was seen once. The chain links TRBV7-2 to TRBJ2-3, with D perhaps TRBD1 or TRBD2 (5 bases each). Trimming shortened V by 5 bases and J by 11 bases, and 23 bases separated the two germline ends. CDR1 SGHTA and CDR2 FQGNSA come from the germline V gene. The CDR3 has 15 amino acids. CDR3 in amino acids: CASSPTLGRDLLQYF. The CDR3 nucleotides read TGTGCCAGCAGCCCCACCCTTGGCCGGGACCTCCTGCAGTATTTT.

This clone turned up a few times. The chain combines TRBV14 with TRBJ2-3, with D hard to call. The CDR3 has 16 residues. Per germline, CDR1 SGHDN and CDR2 FVKESK. Trimming cost V 2 bases and J 1 base, with 13 bases left between them. The CDR3 spells CASSQRPGLRTDTQYF. The CDR3 nucleotides are TGTGCCAGCAGCCAACGGCCGGGTCTACGCACAGATACGCAGTATTTT.

The chain couples TRBV7-2 to TRBJ2-7, with 9 nucleotides matching TRBD1. This CDR3 has 15 residues. Germline CDR1 and CDR2: SGHTA and FQGNSA. With 3 bases clipped from V and 3 bases from J, the junction kept 6 bases outside the gene matches. The CDR3 nucleotides are TGTGCCAGCAGCTTTGCCGGGACAGGGTACTACGAGCAGTACTTC. Its translation is CASSFAGTGYYEQYF.

This clone is labeled as medium-sized. The same CDR3 also results from other DNA sequences found in this sample. V is TRBV28 and J is TRBJ1-6, with D maybe TRBD1 (6 bases). With 4 bases removed from V and 10 bases from J, the gap between germline ends came to 17 bases. CDR3 length equals 15 residues. Germline values: CDR1 MDHEN, CDR2 SYDVKM. CDR3 residues: CASSSPTGRESPLHF. CDR3 DNA: TGTGCCAGCAGTTCTCCCACAGGGAGAGAGTCACCCCTCCACTTT.

This chain joins TRBV5-1 and TRBJ1-4; the D gene is possibly TRBD1 (6 bases). The V end was cut by 0 bases, the J end by 0 bases, with 24 bases between. The CDR3 contains 21 residues. Germline V lookup: CDR1 SGHRS, CDR2 YFSETQ. Here the CDR3 reads CASSLVRGGSLRPTTNEKLFF. DNA of the CDR3: TGCGCCAGCAGCTTGGTCAGGGGTGGTAGCCTTCGTCCCACAACTAATGAAAAACTGTTTTTT.

The CDR3 DNA follows: TGCGCCAGCAGCTTGTTGGGGGGCGGCTTCGGCTACACCTTC. Protein: CASSLLGGGFGYTF. The chain joins TRBV5-1 to TRBJ1-2, with D perhaps TRBD1 (6 bases). CDR3 length: 14 amino acids. The V end lost 1 base, the J end lost 8 bases, and 15 bases lay between the germline ends. Germline lookup yields CDR1 SGHRS and CDR2 YFSETQ.

The chain recombines TRBV7-2 with TRBJ2-3, with 8 bases matching TRBD2. J lost 6 bases, V lost 3 bases, and 14 bases had no gene match. The germline V gene has CDR1 SGHTA and CDR2 FQGNSA. The CDR3 covers 17 residues. CDR3 amino acids: CASSFVGGGSAGDTQYF. Here the CDR3 DNA reads TGTGCCAGCAGCTTCGTGGGCGGGGGGAGTGCCGGGGATACGCAGTATTTT.

This rearrangement joins TRBV27 to TRBJ1-5; D is ambiguous. With 5 bases removed from V and 7 bases from J, the gap between germline ends came to 12 bases. CDR3 length: 13 residues. Germline CDR1 MNHEY, CDR2 SMNVEV (reference sequence). CDR3: CASSPLQRQPQHF. Written as DNA, the CDR3 is TGTGCCAGCAGTCCCCTCCAGCGCCAGCCCCAGCATTTT.

The chain links TRBV5-1 to TRBJ2-5, with 11 bases matching TRBD1. This CDR3 is built from 16 residues. The germline gives CDR1 SGHRS, CDR2 YFSETQ. The ends lost 4 bases at V and 3 bases at J; junction bases unmatched: 8. The CDR3, as DNA: TGCGCCAGCAGCCTCGGGACAGGGGGATCGGAAGAGACCCAGTACTTC. Translation: CASSLGTGGSEETQYF.

This clone was recorded a few times. This chain links TRBV7-6 with TRBJ2-2; a weak D match, TRBD2 (6 bases). The ends were cut back, 6 bases at V and 1 base at J, with 12 bases in the middle. Germline CDR1 SGHVS, CDR2 FNYEAQ. The CDR3 is 15 amino acids. CDR3 coding DNA: TGTGCCAGCAGTTTATGGGGGGAGAACACCGGGGAGCTGTTTTTT. Translation: CASSLWGENTGELFF.

The chain has TRBV7-2 and TRBJ1-2; 7 bases are shared with TRBD1. CDR3 size: 13 residues. V lost 5 bases, J lost 5 bases, and 5 bases stayed unmatched. Germline CDR1 reads SGHTA; CDR2 reads FQGNSA. CDR3 sequence reads: CASSQDRDYGYTF. The CDR3, as DNA: TGTGCCAGCAGCCAAGACAGGGATTATGGCTACACCTTC. Combining the CDR3 with reference TRBV7-2 and TRBJ1-2 gives the whole variable domain GAGVSQSPSNKVTEKGKDVELRCDPISGHTALYWYRQSLGQGLEFLIYFQGNSAPDKSGLPSDRFSAERTGGSVSTLTIQRTQQEDSAVYLCASSQDRDYGYTFGSGTRLTVV.

This clone rates as medium-sized. The gene calls are TRBV7-8 and TRBJ2-7; weak D call: TRBD2 (6 bases). Trimming took off 0 bases at V and 9 bases at J, with 15 bases between the two ends. This CDR3 spans 14 amino acids. Germline V CDR1 and CDR2: SGHVS, FQNEAQ. The CDR3 region is CASSLAERMGGQYF. CDR3 in DNA: TGTGCCAGCAGCTTAGCGGAAAGGATGGGAGGGCAGTACTTC. Full variable domain (missing parts from reference TRBV7-8 and TRBJ2-7): GAGVSQSPRYKVAKRGQDVALRCDPISGHVSLFWYQQALGQGPEFLTYFQNEAQLDKSGLPSDRFFAERPEGSVSTLKIQRTQQEDSAVYLCASSLAERMGGQYFGPGTRLTVT.

The chain joins TRBV28 to TRBJ1-4; D is perhaps TRBD1 (6 bases). From germline, CDR1 is MDHEN and CDR2 SYDVKM. CDR3 length: 14 residues. Trimming took 3 bases from V and 5 from J, leaving 10 bases between them. CDR3: CASSLAGENEKLFF. The DNA of the CDR3 is TGTGCCAGCAGTTTGGCAGGGGAAAATGAAAAACTGTTTTTT.

This chain connects TRBV16 to TRBJ2-7; 7 nucleotides align to TRBD1. The CDR3 is 16 residues long. Germline V gene lookup returns CDR1 KGHSY and CDR2 FQNENV. J lost 2 bases, V lost 4 bases, and 11 bases had no gene match. CDR3 residues: CASSLSTGTVPYEQYF. CDR3 nucleotides: TGTGCCAGCAGCCTCTCGACAGGGACAGTGCCCTACGAGCAGTACTTC.

The CDR3 region is CASSEWDSTNYGYTF. The CDR3 DNA sequence: TGTGCCAGCAGTGAATGGGACAGTACTAACTATGGCTACACCTTC. The V gene is TRBV6-1, the J gene TRBJ1-2; TRBD1 aligns across 7 bases. CDR3 length equals 15 residues. CDR1 MNHNS and CDR2 SASEGT come from the germline V gene. After removal of 2 bases from V and 0 bases from J, the junction contained 3 bases not matched to a gene.

This chain connects TRBV2 to TRBJ1-5, with TRBD1 identical over 7 bases. The CDR3 has 14 amino acids. The V and J ends lost 6 bases and 4 bases, in that order; junction bases with no gene match: 6. Germline CDR1 reads SNHLY; CDR2 reads FYNNEI. The CDR3 nucleotides read TGTGCCAGCAGCAGACAGGGTCTGAATCAGCCCCAGCATTTT. Translation: CASSRQGLNQPQHF.

This chain connects TRBV9 to TRBJ1-2; a weak D match, TRBD1 (5 bases). Trimming took off 4 bases at V and 3 bases at J, with 7 bases between the two ends. Germline V gene sequence: CDR1 SGDLS, CDR2 YYNGEE. The CDR3 sequence is 12 residues long. The chain's CDR3 is CASSRGDYGYTF. CDR3 coding DNA: TGTGCCAGCAGCCGGGGGGACTATGGCTACACCTTC.

This chain joins TRBV5-4 and TRBJ2-1, with D possibly being TRBD2 (5 bases). V was trimmed by 0 bases and J by 0 bases, leaving 19 bases between them. There are 19 residues in the CDR3. The germline gives CDR1 SGHNT, CDR2 YYREEE (reference sequence). The CDR3 nucleotides are TGTGCCAGCAGCTTGGCCGTTGGAGTAAGCGGCCTCTCCTACAATGAGCAGTTCTTC. Translation gives CASSLAVGVSGLSYNEQFF.

The chain has TRBV13 and TRBJ1-3; unclear D gene. There are 15 residues in the CDR3. Trimming removed 0 bases at V and 4 bases at J, with 10 bases between. Per germline, CDR1 PRHDT and CDR2 FYEKMQ (reference sequence). The CDR3 nucleotides are TGTGCCAGCAGCTTAGGGTCCCTTGAGGGAAACACCATATATTTT. This translates into CASSLGSLEGNTIYF.